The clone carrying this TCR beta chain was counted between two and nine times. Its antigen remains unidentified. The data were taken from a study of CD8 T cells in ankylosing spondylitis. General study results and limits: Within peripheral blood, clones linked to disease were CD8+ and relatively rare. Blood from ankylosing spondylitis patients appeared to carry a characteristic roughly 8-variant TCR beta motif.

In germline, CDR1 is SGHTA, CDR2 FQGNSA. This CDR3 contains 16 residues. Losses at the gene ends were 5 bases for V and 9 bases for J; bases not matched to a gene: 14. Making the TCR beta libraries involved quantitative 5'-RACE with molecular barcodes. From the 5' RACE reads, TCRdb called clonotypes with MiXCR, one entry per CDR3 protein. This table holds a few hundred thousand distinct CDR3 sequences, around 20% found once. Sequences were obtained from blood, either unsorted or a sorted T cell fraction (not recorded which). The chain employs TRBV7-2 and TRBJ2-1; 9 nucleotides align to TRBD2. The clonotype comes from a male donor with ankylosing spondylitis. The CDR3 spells CASSLVLAGGGREQFF. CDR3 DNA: TGTGCCAGCAGCCTAGTACTTGCGGGAGGGGGGCGTGAGCAGTTCTTC.